This TCR beta chain appears in the sequencing data of a study of Ad26.COV2.S vaccination and SARS-CoV-2 variants. On the study more broadly: The study gave Ad26.COV2.S intramuscularly, once or twice 56 days apart. Study results and caveats: There was a possibility that the TCR breadth and depth analyses underestimated total T cell responses. Vaccine recipients showed a spike-specific TCR breadth that was higher than in placebo recipients.

Of note for this clone: Its antigen is unknown.

With 4 bases removed from V and 4 bases from J, the gap between germline ends came to 7 bases. The CDR3 sequence is 12 residues long. The germline gives CDR1 SEHNR, CDR2 FQNEAQ (reference sequence). This sample's treatment: some 20 received Ad26.COV2.S at low or high dose, single or two shots; 5 received placebo; per-sample allocation not given. Samples analyzed were those drawn on day 63 after the first vaccine or placebo injection. Donation was by an adult aged 18-55 years who was in Boston. The repertoire was sequenced with immunoSEQ multiplex PCR; TCRdb's copy has only in-frame clones and lacks some. The sample lists 510,000 or so clones, 70% to 90% occurring once.

This TCR was sampled from a person aged 18 to 65 who received the Ad26.COV2.S COVID-19 vaccine or a placebo. V usage is TRBV7-9 and J usage is TRBJ2-5; the D is unclear. This material consisted of peripheral blood, taken in a trial of Ad26.COV2.S vaccine versus placebo. CDR3 region: CASSYSPETQYF. The CDR3 bases are TGTGCCAGCAGCTACAGCCCAGAGACCCAGTACTTC. The full variable domain, rest sourced from reference TRBV7-9 and TRBJ2-5, is DTGVSQNPRHKITKRGQNVTFRCDPISEHNRLYWYRQTLGQGPEFLTYFQNEAQLEKSRLLSDRFSAERPKGSFSTLEIQRTEQGDSAMYLCASSYSPETQYFGPGTRLLVL.